This entry lists 7 T cell receptor delta chains sequenced from one sample in a study of gamma-delta T cells after stem cell transplantation (dated by TCRdb to the mid-2010s). Library creation used RT-PCR. TCRdb records Illumina MiSeq as the sequencer. Via CATT, TCRdb reprocessed the public reads, and rows with identical DNA were then joined. The sample data list about 1,100 delta-chain clones, and around 3% of these were observed just once. Less than 80% of the sample goes to the ten largest clones. Sequencing was carried out using gamma-delta T cells. These TCRs come from a human donor. It is not recorded whose cells these are; they may come from a transplant donor.

Comment on this clone: This may come from a read error, since a much larger clone is one base off. Other nucleotide sequences from this sample produce the same CDR3. V is TRDV1 and J is TRDJ1; no reliable D call. The ends were cut back, 6 bases at V and 2 bases at J, with 16 bases in the middle. The germline V gene has CDR1 TSWWSYY and CDR2 QGS. The CDR3 contains 15 residues. CDR3 sequence reads: CALGESSEDTDKLIF. In nucleotides, the CDR3 is TGTGCTCTTGGAGAGTCCTCGGAGGATACCGATAAACTCATCTTT.

This clone was recorded a few times. One base separates it from a far larger clone, so it is likely a read error. The chain couples TRDV1 to TRDJ1; TRDD2 aligns across 8 bases. This CDR3 region has 24 residues. In germline, CDR1 is TSWWSYY, CDR2 QGS. CDR3 nucleotide sequence: TGTGCTCTTGGGGAGCCCCGACTCGTACTTCCTACGGGGTCTTATGGGGATGGTACCGATAAACACATCTTT. Protein sequence: CALGEPRLVLPTGSYGDGTDKHIF.

This clone was seen a handful of times. It differs at one base from a far larger clone, so likely a read error. The V gene is TRDV1, the J gene TRDJ1; 11 nucleotides match TRDD3. This CDR3 spans 20 amino acids. V was pared by 9 bases and J by 6 bases, with 27 bases of the junction left unmatched. Looked up from germline, CDR1 is TSWWSYY and CDR2 is QGS. The CDR3 sequence is CALRPSFTVWGIRWKNKLIF. In DNA form, the CDR3 reads TGTGCTCTCCGACCTTCCTTCACTGTGTGGGGGATACGGTGGAAAAATAAACTCATCTTT.

Only a few counts were recorded for this clone. TCRdb pairs this DNA with a much larger clone's protein that differs at residue 8, likely a read error; the protein shown was translated from the DNA. The chain combines TRDV1 with TRDJ1; TRDD3 is a possible D gene (6 bases). Trimming stripped 5 bases from V and 1 base from J, with 20 bases between. This CDR3 spans 17 amino acids. Germline CDR1 TSWWSYY, CDR2 QGS. The CDR3 bases are TGTGCTCTTGGGCCTGACTGGGAGATACGTTTCACCGATAAACTCATCTTT. Amino acid sequence: CALGPDWEIRFTDKLIF.

The chain carries TRDV2 and TRDJ1; D is possibly TRDD3 (5 bases). Trimming stripped 3 bases from V and 0 bases from J, with 19 bases between. This CDR3 has 17 amino acids. CDR1 and CDR2 (germline): GEAIGNYY, EKD. The CDR3 coding sequence is TGTGCCTGTGACCCCGCCGAGGGGGTCGCGTACACCGATAAACTCATCTTT. It translates to CACDPAEGVAYTDKLIF.

This clone is medium-sized. Only one base separates this from a far larger clonotype, so it likely reflects a read error. The CDR3 is CACDPAEGDSHTDKLIF. CDR3 bases: TGTGCCTGTGACCCCGCCGAGGGGGATTCGCACACCGATAAACTCATCTTT. The genes are TRDV2 and TRDJ1, with 7 nucleotides matching TRDD3. CDR1 GEAIGNYY and CDR2 EKD come from the germline V gene. The CDR3 is 17 amino acids. The trim removed 3 bases at V and 0 bases at J, leaving 12 bases unmatched.

This clone was seen a handful of times. A far larger clone is only one base removed, so a read error is likely. The same CDR3 can be traced to other DNA sequences in this sample. The V and J genes are TRDV1 and TRDJ1; 11 bases align to TRDD3. Per the germline V gene, CDR1 is TSWWSYY and CDR2 is QGS. CDR3 length: 20 residues. For the CDR3, the DNA is TGCGCTCTTGGGGAACTTACCTCCTTTCTTTACTGGGGGATATCCGATAAACTCATCTTT. This gives the protein CALGELTSFLYWGISDKLIF.